Presented here are 20 T cell receptor beta chains from one specimen sequenced in a study of cytomegalovirus exposure and HLA in healthy donors. Use of 60 Vbeta and 13 Jbeta primers characterized the PCR. Assay used: immunoSEQ multiplex PCR; TCRdb lists only in-frame clones, some missing. The listing contains tens of thousands of clones. Sample: PBMCs. All receptors come from a woman aged 40 to 55 in good health and CMV-seropositive.

The CDR3 DNA reads TGTGCCAGCAGTGACGGGCATCAGCCCCAGCATTTT. Amino acids: CASSDGHQPQHF. The chain recombines TRBV6-4 with TRBJ1-5; D ambiguous. V lost 2 bases to trimming and J lost 5 bases, with 4 bases between them. This CDR3 has 12 amino acids. Per the germline V gene, CDR1 is MRHNA and CDR2 is SNTAGT.

V and J are TRBV6-1 and TRBJ2-2; 8 nucleotides align to TRBD1. V lost 5 bases and J lost 6; bases outside the gene matches: 5. Germline V gene sequence: CDR1 MNHNS, CDR2 SASEGT. This CDR3 region has 14 residues. DNA for the CDR3: TGTGCCAGCAGTTCCACACAGGGGGCCGGGGAGCTGTTTTTT. Amino acids: CASSSTQGAGELFF.

This chain joins TRBV5-6 and TRBJ1-5; D gene unclear. Per the germline V gene, CDR1 is SGHDT and CDR2 is YYEEEE. With 0 bases removed from V and 1 base from J, the gap between germline ends came to 5 bases. CDR3 length equals 14 residues. The CDR3 region is CASSLGGSNQPQHF. The CDR3 DNA sequence: TGTGCCAGCAGCTTGGGAGGAAGCAATCAGCCCCAGCATTTT.

The J gene is TRBJ2-7, the V gene TRBV9, with a possible D match to TRBD2 (6 bases). CDR3 length: 15 amino acids. Germline V gives CDR1 SGDLS, CDR2 YYNGEE. Trimming took off 5 bases at V and 0 bases at J, with 15 bases between the two ends. Here the CDR3 reads CASSKGTAPSYEQYF. The CDR3, as DNA: TGTGCCAGCAGTAAGGGGACTGCACCCTCCTACGAGCAGTACTTC.

The chain recombines TRBV30 with TRBJ2-3; D ambiguous. CDR1 and CDR2 from the germline V gene are GTSNPN and SVGIG (reference sequence). Trimming cost V 1 base and J 6 bases, with 8 bases left between them. This CDR3 has 12 amino acids. The CDR3 sequence: CAWSEARDTQYF. The CDR3 nucleotides are TGTGCCTGGAGTGAAGCTAGGGATACGCAGTATTTT. The full variable domain, its missing parts supplied by reference TRBV30 and TRBJ2-3, is SQTIHQWPATLVQPVGSPLSLECTVEGTSNPNLYWYRQAAGRGLQLLFYSVGIGQISSEVPQNLSASRPQDRQFILSSKKLLLSDSGFYLCAWSEARDTQYFGPGTRLTVL.

This chain connects TRBV7-3 to TRBJ2-1, with TRBD2 identical over 7 bases. Germline V CDR1 and CDR2: SGHTA, FQGTGA. The CDR3 covers 16 residues. V gave up 8 bases and J gave up 7 bases; unmatched junction bases: 17. DNA for the CDR3: TGTGCCAGCTCCTTACCCTTCGGGGAGGGACGGAATGAGCAGTTCTTC. Amino acid sequence: CASSLPFGEGRNEQFF.

The rearrangement joins TRBV10-3 to TRBJ2-7, with TRBD1 identical over 7 bases. V dropped 6 bases and J dropped 2; count of bases not matched to a gene: 7. This CDR3 has 14 amino acids. CDR1 and CDR2 (germline): ENHRY, SYGVKD. CDR3 bases: TGTGCCATCAGCCCGACAGGGACGACCTACGAGCAGTACTTC. Its protein product is CAISPTGTTYEQYF.

This chain uses TRBV10-3 with TRBJ2-1; 10 bases line up with TRBD2. The V gene end was trimmed by 5 bases and the J gene end by 7 bases; junction bases not matched to a gene: 8. Looked up from germline, CDR1 is ENHRY and CDR2 is SYGVKD. The CDR3 contains 15 residues. The CDR3 is CAISQSGRAGNEQFF. The CDR3 nucleotides read TGTGCCATCAGTCAGAGCGGGAGGGCCGGAAATGAGCAGTTCTTC.

This chain joins TRBV18 and TRBJ2-7; the D gene is possibly TRBD2 (6 bases). This CDR3 has 15 residues. Trimming left V 3 bases short and J 1 base short, with 13 bases between. The germline CDR1 and CDR2 sequences are KGHSH and LQKENI. CDR3: CASSPLGLESYEQYF. The DNA of the CDR3 is TGTGCCAGCTCACCGTTGGGACTGGAGTCCTACGAGCAGTACTTC.

The chain carries TRBV7-2 and TRBJ1-5, with 8 positions matching TRBD1. V lost 0 bases to trimming and J lost 6 bases; unmatched junction nucleotides: 10. This CDR3 region has 17 residues. Germline V gives CDR1 SGHTA, CDR2 FQGNSA. CDR3 loop: CASSLAGGQVGIQPQHF. DNA of the CDR3: TGTGCCAGCAGCTTAGCAGGGGGACAGGTTGGGATTCAGCCCCAGCATTTT.

V gene TRBV11-2 combines with J gene TRBJ2-7; perhaps TRBD2 as D (5 bases). Germline CDR1 is SGHAT and CDR2 is FQNNGV. CDR3 length: 13 residues. Trimming cost V 3 bases and J 6 bases, with 12 bases left between them. CDR3: CASSFAGRGEQYF. The DNA for the CDR3 is TGTGCCAGCAGCTTCGCAGGTCGGGGCGAGCAGTACTTC.

The chain combines TRBV18 with TRBJ1-4, with a weak D call TRBD1 (6 bases). The CDR3 is 15 residues long. Per germline, CDR1 KGHSH and CDR2 LQKENI. Trimming removed 5 bases from V and 5 bases from J, with 15 bases in between. The DNA of the CDR3 is TGTGCCAGCTCAACCCTGACAGGCTTCAATGAAAAACTGTTTTTT. Its protein is CASSTLTGFNEKLFF.

This chain connects TRBV25-1 to TRBJ2-7, with 7 bases fitting TRBD1. CDR1 is MGHDK, CDR2 SYGVNS, per germline. The junction had 2 bases not matched to a gene; V was cut back by 4 bases and J by 2 bases. There are 13 residues in the CDR3. The CDR3 reads CASSGQGTYEQYF. CDR3 nucleotides: TGTGCCAGCAGTGGACAGGGCACCTACGAGCAGTACTTC.

The chain combines TRBV5-1 with TRBJ2-7; a weak D match, TRBD1 (6 bases). The V gene's germline CDR1 is SGHRS and CDR2 YFSETQ. The V end was cut by 2 bases, the J end by 2 bases, with 23 bases between. This CDR3 is built from 18 residues. As DNA, the CDR3 is TGCGCCAGCAGCTTCGCAGTCACCACAGGGCACATTGCCTACGAGCAGTACTTC. It translates to CASSFAVTTGHIAYEQYF.

The J gene is TRBJ1-1, the V gene TRBV19; a weak D match, TRBD1 (5 bases). This CDR3 contains 12 residues. Germline CDR1 is LNHDA and CDR2 is SQIVND (reference sequence). Trimming pared 1 base from V and 6 bases from J, leaving 6 bases between. CDR3 sequence: CASSIGGAEAFF. The CDR3 nucleotides read TGTGCCAGTAGTATAGGGGGCGCTGAAGCTTTCTTT.

The rearrangement uses TRBV2 and TRBJ2-1; D perhaps matches TRBD1 (5 bases). The CDR3 spans 11 residues. The V and J ends lost 4 bases and 10 bases respectively, with 8 bases between them. Germline V gene sequence: CDR1 SNHLY, CDR2 FYNNEI. The CDR3 nucleotides are TGTGCCAGCAGTGGGGGCTTCGAGCAGTTCTTC. Amino acids: CASSGGFEQFF.

With regard to this clone: The junction departs from germline at one end; a sequencing error may be responsible. V is TRBV7-9 and J is TRBJ2-5, with TRBD2 matching over 7 bases. CDR1 SEHNR and CDR2 FQNEAQ come from the germline V gene (reference sequence). This CDR3 spans 14 amino acids. Here the CDR3 DNA reads TGTGCCAGCAGCTCGGGACTACCCCAAGAGAACCAGTACTTC. Amino acids: CASSSGLPQENQYF. Full variable domain (remainder filled in from reference TRBV7-9 and TRBJ2-5): DTGVSQNPRHKITKRGQNVTFRCDPISEHNRLYWYRQTLGQGPEFLTYFQNEAQLEKSRLLSDRFSAERPKGSFSTLEIQRTEQGDSAMYLCASSSGLPQENQYFGPGTRLLVL.

The chain recombines TRBV5-1 with TRBJ2-7; 7 nucleotides match TRBD2. V lost 2 bases to trimming and J lost 2 bases; unmatched junction nucleotides: 7. CDR3 length: 15 amino acids. Germline V gene lookup returns CDR1 SGHRS and CDR2 YFSETQ. The CDR3 region has the DNA TGCGCCAGCAGCTTATTGGCTGCGGGGGCCTACGAGCAGTACTTC. Its translation: CASSLLAAGAYEQYF. The full variable domain, completed using reference TRBV5-1 and TRBJ2-7, is KAGVTQTPRYLIKTRGQQVTLSCSPISGHRSVSWYQQTPGQGLQFLFEYFSETQRNKGNFPGRFSGRQFSNSRSEMNVSTLELGDSALYLCASSLLAAGAYEQYFGPGTRLTVT.

The V gene is TRBV7-6, the J gene TRBJ2-7, with 12 nucleotides matching TRBD2. Germline V gene sequence: CDR1 SGHVS, CDR2 FNYEAQ. The V and J ends lost 1 base and 4 bases, in that order; junction bases with no gene match: 5. CDR3 length: 16 residues. Here the CDR3 reads CASSLEASGRGYEQYF. The CDR3 DNA sequence: TGTGCCAGCAGCTTAGAGGCTAGCGGGAGGGGGTACGAGCAGTACTTC.

V usage is TRBV7-9 and J usage is TRBJ2-1, with 8 positions matching TRBD2. V trimming: 8 bases; J trimming: 7 bases; junction bases outside the gene matches: 7. The CDR3 contains 13 residues. Germline CDR1 reads SEHNR; CDR2 reads FQNEAQ (reference sequence). CDR3 in amino acids: CASSAGVGNEQFF. The CDR3 DNA reads as TGTGCCAGCTCAGCGGGAGTAGGGAATGAGCAGTTCTTC.